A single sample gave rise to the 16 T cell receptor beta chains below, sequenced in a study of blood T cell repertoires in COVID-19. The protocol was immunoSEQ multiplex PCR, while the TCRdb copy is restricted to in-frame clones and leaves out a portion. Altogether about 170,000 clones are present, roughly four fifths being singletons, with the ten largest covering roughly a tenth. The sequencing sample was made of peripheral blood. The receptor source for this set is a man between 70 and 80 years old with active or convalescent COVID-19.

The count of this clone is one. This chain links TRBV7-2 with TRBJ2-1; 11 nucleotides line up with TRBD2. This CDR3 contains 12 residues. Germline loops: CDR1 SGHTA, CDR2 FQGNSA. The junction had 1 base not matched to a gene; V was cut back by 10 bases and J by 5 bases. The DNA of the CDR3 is TGTGCCACTAGCGGGGGGCACAATGAGCAGTTCTTC. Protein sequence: CATSGGHNEQFF.

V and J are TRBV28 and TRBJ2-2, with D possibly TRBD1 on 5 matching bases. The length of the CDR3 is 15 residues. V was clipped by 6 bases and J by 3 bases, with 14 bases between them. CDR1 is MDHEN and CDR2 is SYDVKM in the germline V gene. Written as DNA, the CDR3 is TGTGCCAGCAGCCCCGCAGACAGAGACACCGGGGAGCTGTTTTTT. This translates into CASSPADRDTGELFF.

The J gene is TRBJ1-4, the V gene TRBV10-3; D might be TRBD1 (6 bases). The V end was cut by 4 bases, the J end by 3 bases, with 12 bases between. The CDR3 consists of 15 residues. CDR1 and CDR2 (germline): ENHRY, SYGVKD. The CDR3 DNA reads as TGTGCCATCAGTGGCCAGGGGCCTCCTAATGAAAAACTGTTTTTT. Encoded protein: CAISGQGPPNEKLFF.

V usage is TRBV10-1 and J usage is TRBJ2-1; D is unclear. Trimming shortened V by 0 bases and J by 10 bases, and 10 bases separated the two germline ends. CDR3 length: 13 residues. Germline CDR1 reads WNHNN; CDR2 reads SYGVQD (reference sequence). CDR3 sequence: CASSESWKREQFF. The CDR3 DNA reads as TGCGCCAGCAGTGAGTCGTGGAAGAGGGAGCAGTTCTTC.

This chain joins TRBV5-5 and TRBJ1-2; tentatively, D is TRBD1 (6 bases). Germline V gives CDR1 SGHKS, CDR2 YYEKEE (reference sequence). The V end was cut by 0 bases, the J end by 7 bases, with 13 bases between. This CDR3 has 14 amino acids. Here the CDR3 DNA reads TGTGCCAGCAGCTTGGGGGGGCACGGCGGTGGCTACACCTTC. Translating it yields CASSLGGHGGGYTF.

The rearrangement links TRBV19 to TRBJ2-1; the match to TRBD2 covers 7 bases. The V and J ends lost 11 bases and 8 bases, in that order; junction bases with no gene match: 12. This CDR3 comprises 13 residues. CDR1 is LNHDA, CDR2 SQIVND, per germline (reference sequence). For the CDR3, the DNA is TGTGCCGGGGCGGATCGCGGGAGCGATGAGCAGTTCTTC. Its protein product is CAGADRGSDEQFF.

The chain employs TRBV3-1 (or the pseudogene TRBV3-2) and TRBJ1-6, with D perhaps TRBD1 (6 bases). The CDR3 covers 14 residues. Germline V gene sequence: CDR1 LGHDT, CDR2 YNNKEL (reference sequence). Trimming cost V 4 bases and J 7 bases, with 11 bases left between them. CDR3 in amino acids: CASSLQGSNSPLHF. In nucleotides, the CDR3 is TGTGCCAGCAGCCTTCAGGGGTCCAATTCACCCCTCCACTTT.

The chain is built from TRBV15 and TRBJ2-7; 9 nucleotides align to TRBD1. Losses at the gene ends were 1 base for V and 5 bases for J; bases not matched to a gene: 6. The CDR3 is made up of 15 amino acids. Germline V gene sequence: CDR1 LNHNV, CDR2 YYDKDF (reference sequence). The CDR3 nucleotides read TGTGCCACCAGCAGAGGAGGGACAGGGTACCACGAGCAGTACTTC. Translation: CATSRGGTGYHEQYF.

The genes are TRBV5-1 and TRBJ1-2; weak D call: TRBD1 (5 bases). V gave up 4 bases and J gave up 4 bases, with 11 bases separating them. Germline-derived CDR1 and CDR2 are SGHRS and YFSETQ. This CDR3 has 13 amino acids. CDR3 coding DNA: TGCGCCAGCAGCCCGGACACTGCCTATGGCTACACCTTC. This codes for CASSPDTAYGYTF.

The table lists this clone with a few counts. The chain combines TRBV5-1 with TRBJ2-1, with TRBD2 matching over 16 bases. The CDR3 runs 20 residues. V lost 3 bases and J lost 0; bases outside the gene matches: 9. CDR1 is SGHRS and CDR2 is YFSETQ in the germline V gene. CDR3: CASSSTGTSGRVGSYNEQFF. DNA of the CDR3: TGCGCCAGCAGCTCCACCGGGACTAGCGGGAGGGTTGGCTCCTACAATGAGCAGTTCTTC. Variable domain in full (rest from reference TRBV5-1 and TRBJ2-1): KAGVTQTPRYLIKTRGQQVTLSCSPISGHRSVSWYQQTPGQGLQFLFEYFSETQRNKGNFPGRFSGRQFSNSRSEMNVSTLELGDSALYLCASSSTGTSGRVGSYNEQFFGPGTRLTVL.

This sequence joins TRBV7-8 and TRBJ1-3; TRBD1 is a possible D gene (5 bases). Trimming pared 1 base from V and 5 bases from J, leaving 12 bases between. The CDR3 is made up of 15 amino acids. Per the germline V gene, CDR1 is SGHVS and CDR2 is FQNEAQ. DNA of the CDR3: TGTGCCAGCAGCTTAGAAGGGGCTAGAAGAAACACCATATATTTT. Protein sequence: CASSLEGARRNTIYF. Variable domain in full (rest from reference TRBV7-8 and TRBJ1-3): GAGVSQSPRYKVAKRGQDVALRCDPISGHVSLFWYQQALGQGPEFLTYFQNEAQLDKSGLPSDRFFAERPEGSVSTLKIQRTQQEDSAVYLCASSLEGARRNTIYFGEGSWLTVV.

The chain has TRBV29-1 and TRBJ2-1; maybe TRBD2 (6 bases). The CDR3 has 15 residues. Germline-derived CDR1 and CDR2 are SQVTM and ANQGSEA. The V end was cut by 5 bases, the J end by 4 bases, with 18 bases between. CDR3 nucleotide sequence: TGCAGCGTTTCCCCTTTCGGGAGATTGTACAATGAGCAGTTCTTC. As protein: CSVSPFGRLYNEQFF.

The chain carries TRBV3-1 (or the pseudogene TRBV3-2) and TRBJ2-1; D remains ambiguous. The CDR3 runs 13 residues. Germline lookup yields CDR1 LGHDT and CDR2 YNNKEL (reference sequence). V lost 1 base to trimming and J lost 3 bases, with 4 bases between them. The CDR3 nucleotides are TGTGCCAGCAGCCAAGGGCTCTACAATGAGCAGTTCTTC. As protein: CASSQGLYNEQFF.

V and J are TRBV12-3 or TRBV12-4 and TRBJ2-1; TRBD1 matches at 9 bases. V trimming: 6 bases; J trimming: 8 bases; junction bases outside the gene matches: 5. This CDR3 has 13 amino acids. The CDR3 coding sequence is TGTGCCAGCAGCATCCGACAGGGGGATGAGCAGTTCTTC. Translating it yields CASSIRQGDEQFF.

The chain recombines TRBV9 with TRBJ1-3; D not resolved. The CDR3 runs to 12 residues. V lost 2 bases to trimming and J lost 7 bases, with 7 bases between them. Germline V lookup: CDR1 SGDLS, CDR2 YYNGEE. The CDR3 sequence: CASSVNSNTIYF. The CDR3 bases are TGTGCCAGCAGCGTTAACAGTAACACCATATATTTT.

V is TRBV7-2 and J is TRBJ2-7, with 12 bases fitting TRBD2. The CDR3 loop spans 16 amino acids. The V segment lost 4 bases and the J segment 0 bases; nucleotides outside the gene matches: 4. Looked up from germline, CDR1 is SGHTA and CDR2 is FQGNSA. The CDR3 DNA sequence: TGTGCCAGCAGCTCTACTAGCGGGGGGTTCTCCTACGAGCAGTACTTC. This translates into CASSSTSGGFSYEQYF. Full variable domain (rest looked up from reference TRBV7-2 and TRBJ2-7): GAGVSQSPSNKVTEKGKDVELRCDPISGHTALYWYRQSLGQGLEFLIYFQGNSAPDKSGLPSDRFSAERTGGSVSTLTIQRTQQEDSAVYLCASSSTSGGFSYEQYFGPGTRLTVT.